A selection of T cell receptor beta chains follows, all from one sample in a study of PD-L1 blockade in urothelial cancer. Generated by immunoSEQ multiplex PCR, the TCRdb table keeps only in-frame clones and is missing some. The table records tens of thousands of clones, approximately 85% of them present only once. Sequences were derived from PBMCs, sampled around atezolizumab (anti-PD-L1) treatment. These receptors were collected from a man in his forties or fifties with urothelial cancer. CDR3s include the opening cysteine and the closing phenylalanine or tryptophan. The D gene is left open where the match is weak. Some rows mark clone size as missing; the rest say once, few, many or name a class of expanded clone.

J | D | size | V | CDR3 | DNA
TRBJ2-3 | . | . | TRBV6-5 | CASSFLTYTDTQYF | TGTGCCAGCAGCTTCCTTACATACACAGATACGCAGTATTTT
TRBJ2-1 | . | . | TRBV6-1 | CASSEFVGVTYNEQFF | TGTGCCAGCAGTGAATTTGTGGGAGTAACTTACAATGAGCAGTTCTTC
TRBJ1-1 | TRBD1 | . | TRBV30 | CAWSVSWTGGRGEAFF | TGTGCCTGGAGTGTATCTTGGACAGGGGGCAGGGGTGAAGCTTTCTTT
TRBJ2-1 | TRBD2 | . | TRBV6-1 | CASSDLAGGKNEQFF | TGTGCCAGCAGTGACCTAGCGGGGGGGAAGAATGAGCAGTTCTTC
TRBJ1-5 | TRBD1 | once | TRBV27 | CASSDLRQGNNQPQHF | TGTGCCAGCAGCGACTTAAGACAGGGGAACAATCAGCCCCAGCATTTT
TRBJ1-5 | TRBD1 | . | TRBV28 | CASRSGGGSNQPQHF | TGTGCCAGCAGATCAGGGGGCGGTAGCAATCAGCCCCAGCATTTT
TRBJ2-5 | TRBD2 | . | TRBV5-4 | CASSLGLAEVQETQYF | TGTGCCAGCAGCTTGGGACTAGCGGAGGTCCAAGAGACCCAGTACTTC
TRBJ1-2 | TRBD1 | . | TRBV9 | CASSPSTLLQGAGYTF | TGTGCCAGCAGCCCCAGTACCCTTCTACAGGGGGCTGGCTACACCTTC
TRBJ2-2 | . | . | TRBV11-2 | CASSLVAGTGELFF | TGTGCCAGCAGCTTAGTCGCGGGGACCGGGGAGCTGTTTTTT
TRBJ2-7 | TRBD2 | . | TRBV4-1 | CASSQELGGYEQYF | TGCGCCAGCAGCCAAGAGTTGGGGGGGTACGAGCAGTACTTC
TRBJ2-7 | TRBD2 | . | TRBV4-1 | CASSQGRLAGGREQYF | TGCGCCAGCAGCCAAGGTAGACTAGCGGGAGGCAGAGAGCAGTACTTC
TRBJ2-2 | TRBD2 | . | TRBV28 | CASSLGRGGGKTGELFF | TGTGCCAGCAGTTTGGGGAGGGGCGGCGGGAAGACCGGGGAGCTGTTTTTT
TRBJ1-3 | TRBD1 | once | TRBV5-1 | CASSAPDRGAGNTIYF | TGCGCCAGCAGCGCTCCCGACAGGGGTGCGGGAAACACCATATATTTT
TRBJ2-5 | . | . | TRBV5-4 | CASSGRDTRTQETQYF | TGTGCCAGCAGCGGACGGGACACGAGGACCCAAGAGACCCAGTACTTC
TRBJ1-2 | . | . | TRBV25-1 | CASSFRTGGHYGYTF | TGTGCCAGCAGTTTCCGGACCGGAGGACACTATGGCTACACCTTC
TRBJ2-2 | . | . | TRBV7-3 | CASSLAGFNTGELFF | TGTGCCAGCAGCTTAGCGGGATTCAACACCGGGGAGCTGTTTTTT
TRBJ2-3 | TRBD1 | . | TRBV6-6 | CASSRGQGVADTQYF | TGTGCCAGCAGCCGGGGACAGGGGGTCGCAGATACGCAGTATTTT
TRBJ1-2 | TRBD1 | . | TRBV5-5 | CASSYDPGGSYGYTF | TGTGCCAGCAGCTATGACCCAGGGGGGAGCTATGGCTACACCTTC
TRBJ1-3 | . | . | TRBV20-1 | CSASAGNTIYF | TGCAGTGCCAGTGCTGGAAACACCATATATTTT
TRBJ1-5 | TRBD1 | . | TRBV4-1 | CASSRGDRANNQPQHF | TGCGCCAGCAGCCGAGGGGACAGGGCGAACAATCAGCCCCAGCATTTT
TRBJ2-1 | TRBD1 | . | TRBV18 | CASSRQGSSYNEQFF | TGTGCCAGCTCGCGACAGGGTTCGTCCTACAATGAGCAGTTCTTC
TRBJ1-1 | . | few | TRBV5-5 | CASSLEGWNTEAFF | TGTGCCAGCAGCTTGGAGGGGTGGAACACTGAAGCTTTCTTT
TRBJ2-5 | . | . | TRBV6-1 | CASSADSVLGLQGVWAQYF | TGTGCCAGCAGTGCTGACTCAGTCCTTGGGCTACAGGGCGTGTGGGCCCAGTACTTC
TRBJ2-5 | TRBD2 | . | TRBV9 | CASSALAGGPETQYF | TGTGCCAGCAGCGCCCTAGCGGGGGGGCCAGAGACCCAGTACTTC
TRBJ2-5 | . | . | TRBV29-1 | CSVGRGEPPETQYF | TGCAGCGTTGGCCGTGGTGAGCCCCCAGAGACCCAGTACTTC
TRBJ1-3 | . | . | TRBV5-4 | CASSLDRAGNTIYF | TGTGCCAGCAGCTTGGACAGGGCTGGAAACACCATATATTTT
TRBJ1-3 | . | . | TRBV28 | CASRPQDGGGNTIYF | TGTGCCAGCAGGCCACAGGATGGTGGTGGAAACACCATATATTTT
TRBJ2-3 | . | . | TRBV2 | CASSAYTDTQYF | TGTGCCAGCAGTGCCTATACAGATACGCAGTATTTT
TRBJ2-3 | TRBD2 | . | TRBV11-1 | CASSLTEASGRTDTQYF | TGTGCCAGCAGCTTAACTGAGGCTAGCGGGAGGACAGATACGCAGTATTTT
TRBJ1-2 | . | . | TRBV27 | CASSFGGVSNYGYTF | TGTGCCAGCAGTTTCGGAGGGGTTTCTAACTATGGCTACACCTTC
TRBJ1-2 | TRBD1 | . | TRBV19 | CASSIEARQGPYGYTF | TGTGCCAGTAGTATTGAGGCCCGACAGGGTCCCTATGGCTACACCTTC
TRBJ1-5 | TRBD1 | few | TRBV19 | CASSMGGTALQPQHF | TGTGCCAGTAGTATGGGTGGGACAGCCCTTCAGCCCCAGCATTTT
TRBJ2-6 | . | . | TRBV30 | CASHSWANVLTF | TGTGCCTCCCACAGCTGGGCCAACGTCCTGACTTTC
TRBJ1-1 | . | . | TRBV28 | CASPSPTGNTEAFF | TGTGCCAGCCCCTCTCCGACGGGAAACACTGAAGCTTTCTTT
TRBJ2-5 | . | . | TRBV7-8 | CASSLGRQQETQYF | TGTGCCAGCAGCTTGGGCAGGCAGCAAGAGACCCAGTACTTC
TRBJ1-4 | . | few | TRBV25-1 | CASRGLLGRQDEKLFF | TGTGCCAGCAGAGGACTACTAGGCAGGCAGGATGAAAAACTGTTTTTT
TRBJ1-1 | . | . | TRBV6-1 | CASRAYEAFF | TGTGCCAGCAGAGCCTATGAAGCTTTCTTT
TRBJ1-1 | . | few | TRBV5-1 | CASTWGSGTEAFF | TGCGCCAGCACGTGGGGCTCCGGCACTGAAGCTTTCTTT
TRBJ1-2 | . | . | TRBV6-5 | CASSYSGGGFGYTF | TGTGCCAGCAGTTACAGTGGGGGGGGTTTTGGCTACACCTTC
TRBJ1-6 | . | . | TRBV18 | CASSPGLPGSPLHF | TGTGCCAGCTCACCCGGCTTACCGGGGTCACCCCTCCACTTT
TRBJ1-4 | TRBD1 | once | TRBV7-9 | CASSPPETGVGEKLFF | TGTGCCAGCAGTCCCCCTGAGACAGGGGTAGGAGAAAAACTGTTTTTT
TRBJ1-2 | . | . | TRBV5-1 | CASSLLSNYGYTF | TGCGCCAGCAGCTTGCTTTCTAACTATGGCTACACCTTC
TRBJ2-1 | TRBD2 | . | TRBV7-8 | CASSITPGTSEAPSYNEQFF | TGTGCCAGCAGCATTACCCCCGGGACTAGCGAAGCACCATCCTACAATGAGCAGTTCTTC
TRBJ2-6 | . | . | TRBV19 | CASSINRDTGANVLTF | TGTGCCAGTAGTATAAACCGGGACACTGGGGCCAACGTCCTGACTTTC
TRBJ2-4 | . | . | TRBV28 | CASSTADKNIQYF | TGTGCCAGCAGTACAGCGGACAAAAACATTCAGTACTTC